The clone carrying this T cell receptor beta chain was seen repeatedly, ten times or more. Its cognate antigen is unknown. A read error may account for a junction end that differs from germline. This entry comes from a study of response to subunit inactivated influenza vaccine. Study-level findings and limits: It was suggested by the authors that few new T cells are recruited by each seasonal influenza vaccination.

Germline CDR1 and CDR2: SGHRS and YFSETQ. CDR3 length: 18 residues. One entry per CDR3 protein results from TCRdb running MiXCR on the RT-PCR reads. The sample shows 800,000 or so distinct CDR3 sequences, approximately 22% of them seen only once. This sequence joins TRBV5-1 and TRBJ2-1; 7 bases match TRBD2. The specimen comprised PBMCs from blood, sampled more than 4 days after vaccination. The receptor was isolated from a man aged 50-60 years who received an inactivated influenza vaccine. CDR3 residues: CASRLAGEPASSYNEQFF. Written as DNA, the CDR3 is TGCGCCAGCAGATTGGCGGGGGAACCCGCGAGCTCCTACAATGAGCAGTTCTTC.